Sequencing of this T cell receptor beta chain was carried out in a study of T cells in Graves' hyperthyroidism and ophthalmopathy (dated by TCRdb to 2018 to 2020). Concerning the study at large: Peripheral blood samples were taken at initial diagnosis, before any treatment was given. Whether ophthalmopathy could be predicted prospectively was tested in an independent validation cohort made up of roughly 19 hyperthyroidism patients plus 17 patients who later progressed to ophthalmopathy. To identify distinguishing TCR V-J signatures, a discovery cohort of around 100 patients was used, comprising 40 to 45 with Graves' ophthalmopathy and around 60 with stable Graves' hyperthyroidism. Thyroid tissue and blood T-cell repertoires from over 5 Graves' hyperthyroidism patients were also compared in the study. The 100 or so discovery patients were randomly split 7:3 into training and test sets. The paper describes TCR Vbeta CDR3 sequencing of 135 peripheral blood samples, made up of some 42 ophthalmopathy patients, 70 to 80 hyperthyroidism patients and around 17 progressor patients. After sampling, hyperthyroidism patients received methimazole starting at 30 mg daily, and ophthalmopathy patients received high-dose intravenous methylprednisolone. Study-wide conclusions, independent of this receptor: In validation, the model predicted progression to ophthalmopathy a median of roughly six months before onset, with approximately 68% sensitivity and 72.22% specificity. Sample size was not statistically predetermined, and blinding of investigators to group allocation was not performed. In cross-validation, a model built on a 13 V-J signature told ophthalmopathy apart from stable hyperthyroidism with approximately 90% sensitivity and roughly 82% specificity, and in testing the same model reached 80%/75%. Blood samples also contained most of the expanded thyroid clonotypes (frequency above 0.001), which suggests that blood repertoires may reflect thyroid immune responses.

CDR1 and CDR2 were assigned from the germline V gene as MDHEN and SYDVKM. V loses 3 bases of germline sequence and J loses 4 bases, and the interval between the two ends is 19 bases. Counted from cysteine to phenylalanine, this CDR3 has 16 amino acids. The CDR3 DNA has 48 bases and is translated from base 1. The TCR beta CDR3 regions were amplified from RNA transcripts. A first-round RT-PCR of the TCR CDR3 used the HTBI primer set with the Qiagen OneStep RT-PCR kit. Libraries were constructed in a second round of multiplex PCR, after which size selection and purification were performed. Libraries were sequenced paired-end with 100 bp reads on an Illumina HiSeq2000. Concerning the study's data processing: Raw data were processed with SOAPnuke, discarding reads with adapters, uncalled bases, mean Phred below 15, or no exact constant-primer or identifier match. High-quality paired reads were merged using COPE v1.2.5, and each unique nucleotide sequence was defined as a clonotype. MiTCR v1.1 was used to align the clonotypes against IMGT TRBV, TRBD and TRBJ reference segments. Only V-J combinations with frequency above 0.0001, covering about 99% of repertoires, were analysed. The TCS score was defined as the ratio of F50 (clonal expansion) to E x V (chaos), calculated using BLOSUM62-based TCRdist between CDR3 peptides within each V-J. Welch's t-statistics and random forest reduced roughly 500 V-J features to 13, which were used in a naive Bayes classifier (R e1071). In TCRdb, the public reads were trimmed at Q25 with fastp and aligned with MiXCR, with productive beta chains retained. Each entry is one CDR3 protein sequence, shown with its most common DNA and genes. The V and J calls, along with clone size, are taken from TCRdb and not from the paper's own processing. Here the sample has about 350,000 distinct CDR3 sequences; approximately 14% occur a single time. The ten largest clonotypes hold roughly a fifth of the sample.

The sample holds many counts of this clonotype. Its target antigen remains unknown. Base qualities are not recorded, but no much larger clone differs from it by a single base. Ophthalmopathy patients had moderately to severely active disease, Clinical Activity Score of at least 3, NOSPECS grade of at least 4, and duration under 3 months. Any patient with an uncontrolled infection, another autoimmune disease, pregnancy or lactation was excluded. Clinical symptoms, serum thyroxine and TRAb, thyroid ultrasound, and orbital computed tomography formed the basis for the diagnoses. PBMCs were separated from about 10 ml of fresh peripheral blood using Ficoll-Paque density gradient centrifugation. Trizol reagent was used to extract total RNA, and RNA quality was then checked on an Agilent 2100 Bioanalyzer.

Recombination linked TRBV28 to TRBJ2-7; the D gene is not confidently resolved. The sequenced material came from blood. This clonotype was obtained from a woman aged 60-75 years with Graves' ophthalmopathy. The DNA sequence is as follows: TGTGCCAGCAGTTTTAGGCCTTTAAACCCTCCGTACGAGCAGTACTTC. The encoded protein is CASSFRPLNPPYEQYF. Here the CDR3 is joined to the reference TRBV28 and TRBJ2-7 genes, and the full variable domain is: DVKVTQSSRYLVKRTGEKVFLECVQDMDHENMFWYRQDPGLGLRLIYFSYDVKMKEKGDIPEGYSVSREKKERFSLILESASTNQTSMYLCASSFRPLNPPYEQYFGPGTRLTVT.